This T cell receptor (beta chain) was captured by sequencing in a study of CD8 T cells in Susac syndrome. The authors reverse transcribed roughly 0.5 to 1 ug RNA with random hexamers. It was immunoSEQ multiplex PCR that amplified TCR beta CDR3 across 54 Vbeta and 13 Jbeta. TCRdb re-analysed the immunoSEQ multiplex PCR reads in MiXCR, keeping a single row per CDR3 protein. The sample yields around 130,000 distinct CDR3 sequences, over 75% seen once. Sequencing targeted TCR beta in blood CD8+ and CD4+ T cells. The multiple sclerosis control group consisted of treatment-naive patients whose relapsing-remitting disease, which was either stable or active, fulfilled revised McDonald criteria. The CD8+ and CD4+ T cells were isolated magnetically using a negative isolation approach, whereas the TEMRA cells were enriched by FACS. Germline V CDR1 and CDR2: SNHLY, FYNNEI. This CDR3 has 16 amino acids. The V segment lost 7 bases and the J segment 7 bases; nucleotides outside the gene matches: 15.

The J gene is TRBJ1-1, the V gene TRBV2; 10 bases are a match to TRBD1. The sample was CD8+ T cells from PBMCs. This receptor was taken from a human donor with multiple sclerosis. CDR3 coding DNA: TGTGCCAGCAAGAAGATACCGGGGACAGGGGAAGTTGAAGCTTTCTTT. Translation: CASKKIPGTGEVEAFF. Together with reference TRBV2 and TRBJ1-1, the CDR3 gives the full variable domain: EPEVTQTPSHQVTQMGQEVILRCVPISNHLYFYWYRQILGQKVEFLVSFYNNEISEKSEIFDDQFSVERPDGSNFTLKIRSTKLEDSAMYFCASKKIPGTGEVEAFFGQGTRLTVV.